Reported below is one T cell receptor beta chain. The antigen is undetermined. The record originates from a study of CD8 T cells in ankylosing spondylitis. Study outcomes and limitations: Several of the motif variants were reported before in synovial fluid and blood from reactive arthritis. For ankylosing spondylitis blood, a TCR beta motif of fewer than 10 highly homologous variants appeared characteristic.

TCRdb reprocessed the 5' RACE reads with MiXCR, giving one entry per CDR3 protein. The sample contains approximately 440,000 distinct CDR3 sequences, 17% of which appear only once. CDR3 length: 14 residues. CDR1 LGHDT and CDR2 YNNKEL come from the germline V gene (reference sequence). The V and J ends lost 1 base and 9 bases respectively, with 13 bases between them. The sequencing sample was made of blood, either unsorted or a sorted T cell fraction (not recorded which). This clonotype was obtained from a male donor with ankylosing spondylitis. This chain connects TRBV3-1 to TRBJ2-1, with D perhaps matching TRBD1 (6 bases). The CDR3 DNA is TGTGCCAGCAGCCAAGGGGGGCAGCGGAGTGAGCAGTTCTTC. This encodes CASSQGGQRSEQFF.